This entry lists 8 T cell receptor beta chains sequenced from one sample in a study of T cell repertoires in cytomegalovirus infection. Their specific antigens are unknown. TCRdb redid the calling of the reads with MiXCR, one entry per CDR3 protein. Of 750,000 to 950,000 distinct CDR3 sequences detected, 25% to 30% appear once; the ten largest clones hold around 12%. The sample in question was cultured CD8+ T cells from PBMCs, obtained from culture after CMV antigen stimulation. These receptors were obtained from a human donor in good health (CMV status not recorded). Some clones in this sample may be carry-over from other donors' samples.

This clonotype was seen repeatedly, ten times or more. CDR3 bases: TGTGCCAGCAGCTTAGGCGGGGGGCTCTACGAGCAGTACGTC. As protein: CASSLGGGLYEQYV. V and J are TRBV7-2 and TRBJ2-7, with TRBD2 matching over 8 bases. The CDR3 runs to 14 residues. With 1 base clipped from V and 3 bases from J, the junction kept 2 bases outside the gene matches. The germline CDR1 and CDR2 sequences are SGHTA and FQGNSA.

This clonotype was recorded many times. The genes are TRBV7-6 and TRBJ2-1, with 9 positions matching TRBD2. The trim removed 3 bases at V and 5 bases at J, leaving 2 bases unmatched. CDR1 and CDR2 (germline): SGHVS, FNYEAQ. The CDR3 covers 14 residues. As DNA, the CDR3 is TGTGCCAGCAGCTTGGTAGCGGGGGACAATGAGCAGTTCTTC. It is translated as CASSLVAGDNEQFF.

Written as DNA, the CDR3 is TGCAGTGCTCGGGAAGGCACTGAAGCTTTCTTT. Its translation is CSAREGTEAFF. The chain carries TRBV20-1 and TRBJ1-1, with D unresolved. Germline V CDR1 and CDR2: DFQATT, SNEGSKA (reference sequence). There are 11 residues in the CDR3. V was cut by 5 bases and J by 4 bases, with 8 bases left in between.

This clonotype has at least ten counts. The V call is TRBV7-9, the J call TRBJ2-5; no clear D gene. Trimming pared 2 bases from V and 5 bases from J, leaving 12 bases between. The germline V gene encodes CDR1 SEHNR and CDR2 FQNEAQ (reference sequence). The length of the CDR3 is 14 residues. The CDR3 is CASSLKGVGETQYF. The CDR3 DNA is TGTGCCAGCAGCTTAAAAGGCGTGGGGGAGACCCAGTACTTC.

The table lists this clonotype with a few counts. V usage is TRBV6-1 and J usage is TRBJ1-2; 8 bases line up with TRBD1. The germline V gene encodes CDR1 MNHNS and CDR2 SASEGT. The CDR3 runs 13 residues. J was trimmed by 3 bases and V by 9 bases; bases with no gene match: 6. CDR3 sequence: CASGQGRDYGYTF. The CDR3 region has the DNA TGTGCCAGTGGACAGGGAAGGGACTATGGCTACACCTTC.

This clonotype was counted only a few times. This chain links TRBV7-6 with TRBJ1-1; 9 bases are a match to TRBD1. Germline assignment: CDR1 SGHVS and CDR2 FNYEAQ. Unmatched junction bases numbered 7, after V lost 4 bases and J lost 4 bases. The CDR3 extends over 15 amino acids. The CDR3 nucleotides read TGTGCCAGCAGCTCCGACAGGGGGTCGGGCACTGAAGCTTTCTTT. This encodes CASSSDRGSGTEAFF.

The chain is built from TRBV13 and TRBJ2-2; possibly TRBD2 for D (8 bases). Germline V gene data show CDR1 as PRHDT and CDR2 as FYEKMQ (reference sequence). The CDR3 length is 15 residues. Trimming cost V 5 bases and J 10 bases, with 20 bases left between them. CDR3 in DNA: TGTGCCAGCAGCCCCGGGAGGGGGCAGGGTTCGGAGCTGTTTTTT. Its protein product is CASSPGRGQGSELFF.

This clonotype was seen a few times. The gene calls are TRBV7-9 and TRBJ1-4, with D unclear. The CDR3 loop spans 14 amino acids. V shed 5 bases and J shed 7 bases, with 14 bases lying between them. Looked up from germline, CDR1 is SEHNR and CDR2 is FQNEAQ (reference sequence). This CDR3 is CASSNTFHGEKLFF. In nucleotides, the CDR3 is TGTGCCAGCAGCAATACATTTCATGGTGAAAAACTGTTTTTT.